Below are 5 T cell receptor beta chains sequenced from a single sample in a study of shared clonotypes between healthy human individuals. This table comes from immunoSEQ multiplex PCR, and its TCRdb copy is limited to in-frame clones, with some not included. The sample has some 500,000 clones, approximately 71% seen once; the top ten hold 12%. Sequencing was done on a sample of PBMCs. Source of these receptors: a woman between 35 and 50 years old in good health. Some clones in this sample may be carry-over from other donors' samples.

Concerning this clone: A far more abundant clone sits one base away, making this likely a read error. V usage is TRBV29-1 and J usage is TRBJ2-7; 12 positions match TRBD1. Germline-derived CDR1 and CDR2 are SQVTM and ANQGSEA. The CDR3 covers 13 residues. CDR3 bases: TGCGGCGCCACGGGACAGGGGGCTCACGAGCAGTGCTTC. It translates to CGATGQGAHEQCF.

This chain links TRBV5-8 with TRBJ1-3; D remains ambiguous. CDR3 length equals 15 residues. Germline lookup yields CDR1 SGHTS and CDR2 YDEGEE. The V end lost 1 base, the J end lost 0 bases, and 8 bases lay between the germline ends. The CDR3 DNA reads as TGTGCCAGCAGCTTGAACTTCTACTCTGGAAACACCATATATTTT. Translation: CASSLNFYSGNTIYF. Drawing the rest from reference TRBV5-8 and TRBJ1-3, the complete variable domain is EAGVTQSPTHLIKTRGQQATLRCSPISGHTSVYWYQQALGLGLQFLLWYDEGEERNRGNFPPRFSGRQFPNYSSELNVNALELEDSALYLCASSLNFYSGNTIYFGEGSWLTVV.

This chain joins TRBV5-3 and TRBJ1-2; D unresolved. TRBV5-3 is labeled an ORF, and its function is uncertain. The CDR3 sequence is 10 residues long. Trimming cost V 1 base and J 13 bases, with 8 bases left between them. CDR3: CARSLWGTTF. Written as DNA, the CDR3 is TGTGCCAGAAGCTTGTGGGGAACCACCTTC.

V gene TRBV29-1 combines with J gene TRBJ2-7; 7 positions agree with TRBD1. Looked up from germline, CDR1 is SQVTM and CDR2 is ANQGSEA. The CDR3 sequence is 13 residues long. The trim removed 3 bases at V and 5 bases at J, leaving 7 bases unmatched. Here the CDR3 DNA reads TGCAGCGTTGATGAAGGGGGCGTAAACGAGCAGTACTTC. Translating gives CSVDEGGVNEQYF.

The rearrangement uses TRBV7-3 and TRBJ1-1; D is unclear. Germline V lookup: CDR1 SGHTA, CDR2 FQGTGA. The CDR3 has 13 amino acids. V shed 4 bases and J shed 1 base, with 7 bases lying between them. CDR3: CASSSSTNTEAFF. The CDR3 DNA reads TGTGCCAGCAGCTCCTCGACGAACACTGAAGCTTTCTTT.